The 20 T cell receptor beta chains presented below share a single source sample, sequenced in a study of T-cell memory formation after mild COVID-19 (TCRdb year 2021). The library was built by means of 5' RACE. Sequencing took place on an Illumina NovaSeq 6000. TCRdb redid the processing of the public reads, applying fastp at Q25 and MiXCR, and retained in-frame beta chains. For every CDR3 protein sequence, its rows merge into one entry that carries the most common genes and DNA. The sample table shows tens of thousands of distinct CDR3 sequences, and just under 7.5% are seen once. The ten largest clones add up to approximately 14% of the sample. What was sequenced was PBMCs or a T cell subset sorted from them (not recorded which). The receptor set was obtained from an adult woman who had mild COVID-19 (a few samples of this study predate the infection). The sample titles of this study are shuffled in the database, so cell type and time point are left out; the donor was told from shared clones.

In its sample, this clonotype was seen many times. The genes are TRBV12-3 or TRBV12-4 and TRBJ2-5; no clear D gene. The V end lost 2 bases, the J end lost 2 bases, and 6 bases lay between the germline ends. The CDR3 totals 13 residues. Here the CDR3 reads CASSLWQQETQYF. The CDR3 coding sequence is TGTGCCAGCAGTTTATGGCAGCAAGAGACCCAGTACTTC.

This clonotype has ten or more counts. The chain combines TRBV6-5 with TRBJ2-2, with D perhaps matching TRBD1 (6 bases). The germline CDR1 and CDR2 sequences are MNHEY and SVGAGI. Deletions cut 6 bases from V and 6 bases from J, with 26 bases between. The CDR3 runs to 18 residues. CDR3 nucleotide sequence: TGTGCCAGCAGCCTAGGATTCAGGGGCAGTTGGGATTCCGGGGAGCTGTTTTTT. Amino acids: CASSLGFRGSWDSGELFF.

This clonotype has a count of ten or more. The chain couples TRBV20-1 to TRBJ1-1, with 9 bases lining up with TRBD1. This CDR3 is built from 15 residues. Trimming removed 4 bases from V and 0 bases from J; junction bases left unmatched: 6. Germline values: CDR1 DFQATT, CDR2 SNEGSKA (reference sequence). The CDR3 DNA follows: TGCAGTGCTAAACCACAGGGGGCTTTGAACACTGAAGCTTTCTTT. It codes for CSAKPQGALNTEAFF.

This clonotype was detected ten times or more. The chain is built from TRBV3-1 and TRBJ2-3; D is possibly TRBD2 (6 bases). There are 15 residues in the CDR3. Germline V gene sequence: CDR1 LGHDT, CDR2 YNNKEL (reference sequence). Trimming pared 4 bases from V and 5 bases from J, leaving 16 bases between. The CDR3 nucleotides are TGTGCCAGCAGCCCCGGTGGAGCGGGTGGAGATACGCAGTATTTT. It codes for CASSPGGAGGDTQYF.

The table lists this clonotype with many counts. This rearrangement joins TRBV19 to TRBJ1-1; 7 bases are a match to TRBD1. CDR3 length: 16 residues. V shed 6 bases, J shed 1 base, and the junction held 11 bases outside the gene matches. Germline CDR1 LNHDA, CDR2 SQIVND (reference sequence). The CDR3 sequence: CASRSRGITGNTEAFF. In nucleotides, the CDR3 is TGTGCCAGTAGGTCCAGGGGGATTACGGGGAACACTGAAGCTTTCTTT.

In regard to this clonotype: A clone one base away is much larger, so this may be a read error. V and J are TRBV20-1 and TRBJ2-5; 10 nucleotides line up with TRBD2. The junction had 11 bases not matched to a gene; V was cut back by 1 base and J by 9 bases. The CDR3 is made up of 15 amino acids. Per germline, CDR1 DFQATT and CDR2 SNEGSKA (reference sequence). CDR3 in amino acids: CSARGSGLAWGPQYF. The CDR3 coding sequence is TGCAGTGCTAGAGGGTCGGGACTAGCGTGGGGGCCCCAGTACTTC.

This clonotype occurred a few times. A much bigger clone sits one base away, suggesting this may be a read error. This rearrangement joins TRBV7-8 to TRBJ1-2; D uncertain. Trimming cost V 5 bases and J 2 bases, with 18 bases left between them. Germline lookup yields CDR1 SGHVS and CDR2 FQNEAQ. This CDR3 comprises 16 residues. DNA of the CDR3: TGTGCCAGCAGCCCCCACCCGCCAGAGACGAACTATGGCTACACCTTC. Encoded protein: CASSPHPPETNYGYTF.

This CDR3 reads CASSATNTQGARVDGYTF. In DNA, the CDR3 is TGTGCCAGCAGTGCCACGAATACACAGGGGGCGAGGGTGGATGGCTACACCTTC. This chain connects TRBV27 to TRBJ1-2; 9 positions match TRBD1. The V and J ends lost 5 bases and 6 bases, in that order; junction bases with no gene match: 19. Germline CDR1 and CDR2: MNHEY and SMNVEV (reference sequence). This CDR3 comprises 18 residues.

This clonotype was counted ten times or more. V gene TRBV7-6 combines with J gene TRBJ2-1; maybe TRBD2 (5 bases). The CDR3 is made up of 15 amino acids. Trimming removed 4 bases from V and 0 bases from J, with 10 bases in between. CDR1 and CDR2 (germline): SGHVS, FNYEAQ. Here the CDR3 reads CASSSSTSSYNEQFF. In nucleotides, the CDR3 is TGTGCCAGCAGCTCTAGCACTAGCTCCTACAATGAGCAGTTCTTC.

By share, this clonotype ranks as large. The chain couples TRBV7-8 to TRBJ2-7; D not resolved. The CDR3 is 11 residues long. V lost 6 bases and J 3 bases, leaving 6 bases between the germline ends. The germline gives CDR1 SGHVS, CDR2 FQNEAQ. The DNA for the CDR3 is TGTGCCAGCAGTTCAGACTACGAGCAGTACTTC. It translates to CASSSDYEQYF.

There are many counts of this clonotype. CDR3 nucleotides: TGCAGCGCTCCCGCCGGGCAGTCGAACACCTTC. It yields the protein CSAPAGQSNTF. V gene TRBV29-1 combines with J gene TRBJ1-2; D unresolved. Trimming removed 7 bases from V and 12 bases from J, with 18 bases in between. CDR3 size: 11 residues. Germline values: CDR1 SQVTM, CDR2 ANQGSEA.

This clonotype was detected many times. The chain joins TRBV3-1 to TRBJ2-7, with D possibly being TRBD2 (7 bases). The CDR3 has 17 amino acids. Per the germline V gene, CDR1 is LGHDT and CDR2 is YNNKEL (reference sequence). V lost 4 bases and J lost 4, with 23 bases in between. CDR3 DNA: TGTGCCAGCAGCCCCCCTTGGTTTGGGGGGCGGGAGTACGAGCAGTACTTC. Amino acid sequence: CASSPPWFGGREYEQYF.

This clonotype was picked up many times. The chain has TRBV20-1 and TRBJ1-1; no clear D. Trimming stripped 0 bases from V and 10 bases from J, with 15 bases between. This CDR3 has 13 amino acids. Germline CDR1 and CDR2: DFQATT and SNEGSKA (reference sequence). This chain's CDR3 is CSARDSSSLGAFF. The DNA for the CDR3 is TGCAGTGCTAGAGATTCGTCGTCCCTTGGAGCTTTCTTT.

This clonotype has a handful of counts. The chain uses TRBV6-5 and TRBJ2-1; 8 bases agree with TRBD2. V lost 0 bases to trimming and J lost 9 bases; unmatched junction nucleotides: 10. This CDR3 has 16 residues. Germline assignment: CDR1 MNHEY and CDR2 SVGAGI. The CDR3 loop reads CASSYSGTSDSGEQFF. The CDR3 region has the DNA TGTGCCAGCAGTTACTCCGGGACTAGTGATTCCGGTGAGCAGTTCTTC.

This clonotype was detected many times. V and J are TRBV7-8 and TRBJ2-5, with D maybe TRBD1 (5 bases). Germline lookup yields CDR1 SGHVS and CDR2 FQNEAQ. The CDR3 length is 14 residues. The V end was cut by 3 bases, the J end by 1 base, with 9 bases between. The CDR3 here is CASSFQGFQETQYF. For the CDR3, the DNA is TGTGCCAGCAGCTTCCAGGGATTCCAAGAGACCCAGTACTTC.

This clonotype has a count of ten or more. The rearrangement uses TRBV24-1 and TRBJ2-1, with a possible D match to TRBD1 (6 bases). Germline V lookup: CDR1 KGHDR, CDR2 SFDVKD. V lost 4 bases and J lost 1, with 7 bases in between. CDR3 length equals 14 residues. DNA of the CDR3: TGTGCCACCAGTGAGGACAGTTCCTACAATGAGCAGTTCTTC. This translates into CATSEDSSYNEQFF.

The gene calls are TRBV20-1 and TRBJ2-7, with D tentatively TRBD1 (5 bases). Germline CDR1 is DFQATT and CDR2 is SNEGSKA (reference sequence). Trimming cost V 4 bases and J 5 bases, with 12 bases left between them. This CDR3 has 12 amino acids. As DNA, the CDR3 is TGCAGTGCTAAGGGCAGGGTAGACGAGCAGTACTTC. Its translation is CSAKGRVDEQYF.

This clonotype was detected ten times or more. The CDR3 is CASSMNSGGTDTQYF. As DNA, the CDR3 is TGTGCCAGTAGTATGAATAGCGGGGGCACAGATACGCAGTATTTT. J is TRBJ2-3 and V is TRBV19; 8 nucleotides align to TRBD2. The CDR3 runs 15 residues. The junction had 3 bases not matched to a gene; V was cut back by 3 bases and J by 1 base. The germline gives CDR1 LNHDA, CDR2 SQIVND (reference sequence).

This clonotype was seen many times. The chain joins TRBV11-3 to TRBJ1-1; D is ambiguous. This CDR3 comprises 16 residues. Trimming pared 1 base from V and 3 bases from J, leaving 15 bases between. Germline CDR1 reads SGHNT; CDR2 reads YENEEA. CDR3 residues: CASSLVGGGGYTEAFF. The CDR3, as DNA: TGTGCCAGCAGCTTAGTGGGTGGCGGAGGATACACTGAAGCTTTCTTT.

This clonotype was counted ten times or more. The chain has TRBV7-9 and TRBJ2-3; D unclear. Germline lookup yields CDR1 SEHNR and CDR2 FQNEAQ (reference sequence). Trimming removed 4 bases at V and 2 bases at J, with 13 bases between. The CDR3 length is 15 residues. This chain's CDR3 is CASSSTSQPTDTQYF. As DNA, the CDR3 is TGTGCCAGCAGCTCGACCAGCCAACCCACAGATACGCAGTATTTT.